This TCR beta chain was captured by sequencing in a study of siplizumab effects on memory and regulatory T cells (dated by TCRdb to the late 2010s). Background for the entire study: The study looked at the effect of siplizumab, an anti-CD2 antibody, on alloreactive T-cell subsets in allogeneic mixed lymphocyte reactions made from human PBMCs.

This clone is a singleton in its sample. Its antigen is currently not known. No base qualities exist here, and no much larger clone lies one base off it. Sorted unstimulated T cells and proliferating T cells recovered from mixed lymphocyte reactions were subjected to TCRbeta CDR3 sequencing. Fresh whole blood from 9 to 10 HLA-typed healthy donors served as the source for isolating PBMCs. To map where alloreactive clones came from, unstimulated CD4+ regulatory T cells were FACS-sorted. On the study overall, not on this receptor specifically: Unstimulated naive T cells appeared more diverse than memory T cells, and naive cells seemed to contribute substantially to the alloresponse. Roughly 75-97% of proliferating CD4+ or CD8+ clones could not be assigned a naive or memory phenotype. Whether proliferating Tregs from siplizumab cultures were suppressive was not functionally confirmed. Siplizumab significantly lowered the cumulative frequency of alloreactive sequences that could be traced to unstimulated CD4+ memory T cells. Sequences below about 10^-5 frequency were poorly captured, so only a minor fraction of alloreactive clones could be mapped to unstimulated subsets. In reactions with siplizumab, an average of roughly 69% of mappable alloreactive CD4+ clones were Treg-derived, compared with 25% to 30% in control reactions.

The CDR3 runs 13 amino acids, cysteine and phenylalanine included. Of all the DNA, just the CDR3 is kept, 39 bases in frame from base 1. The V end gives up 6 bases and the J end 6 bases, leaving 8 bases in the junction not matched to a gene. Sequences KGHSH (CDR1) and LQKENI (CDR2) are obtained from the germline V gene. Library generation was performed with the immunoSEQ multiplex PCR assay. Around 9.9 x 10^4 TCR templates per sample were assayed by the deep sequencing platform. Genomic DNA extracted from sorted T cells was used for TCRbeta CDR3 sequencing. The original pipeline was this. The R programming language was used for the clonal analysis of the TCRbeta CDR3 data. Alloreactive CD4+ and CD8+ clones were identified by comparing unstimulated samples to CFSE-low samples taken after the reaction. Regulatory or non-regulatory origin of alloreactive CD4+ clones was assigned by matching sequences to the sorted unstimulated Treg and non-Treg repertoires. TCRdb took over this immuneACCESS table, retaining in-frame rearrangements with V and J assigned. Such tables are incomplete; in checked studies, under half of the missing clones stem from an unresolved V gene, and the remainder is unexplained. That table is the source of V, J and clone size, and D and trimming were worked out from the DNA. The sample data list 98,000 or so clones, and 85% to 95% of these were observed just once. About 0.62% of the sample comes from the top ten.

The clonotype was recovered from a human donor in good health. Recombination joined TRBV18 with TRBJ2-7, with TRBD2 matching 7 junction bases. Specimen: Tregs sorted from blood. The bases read TGTGCCAGCTCCCTCAAACCGGGGGGCGAGCAGTACTTC. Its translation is CASSLKPGGEQYF.